This T cell receptor (beta chain) was found in a study of OX40 agonist ivuxolimab in advanced cancers. Study background: In this cohort, patients received ivuxolimab, an agonistic anti-OX40 (CD134) antibody. The patients received ivuxolimab by intravenous route every 2 weeks at 0.01 to 10 mg/kg. Findings of the study overall: With doses of 0.1-3.0 mg/kg, partial responders showed among the lowest clonal expansion.

CDR3 length: 13 residues. Germline V CDR1 and CDR2: SGHDT, YYEEEE. V lost 5 bases to trimming and J lost 7 bases; unmatched junction nucleotides: 4. Generated by immunoSEQ multiplex PCR, the TCRdb table keeps only in-frame clones and is missing some. This sample has tens of thousands of clones; around 90% occur once, and the top ten carry 8% to 9.5%. As regards this clone: Its antigen is unknown.

The source was CD4+ or CD8+ T cells sorted from blood, collected in a trial of the OX40 agonist ivuxolimab. This TCR came from an adult with an advanced solid tumor such as melanoma, head and neck, liver or kidney cancer. The V gene is TRBV5-6, the J gene TRBJ1-4; 8 bases map to TRBD1. The CDR3 protein is CASSPGGVEKLFF. The DNA for the CDR3 is TGTGCCAGCAGTCCAGGGGGCGTTGAAAAACTGTTTTTT.